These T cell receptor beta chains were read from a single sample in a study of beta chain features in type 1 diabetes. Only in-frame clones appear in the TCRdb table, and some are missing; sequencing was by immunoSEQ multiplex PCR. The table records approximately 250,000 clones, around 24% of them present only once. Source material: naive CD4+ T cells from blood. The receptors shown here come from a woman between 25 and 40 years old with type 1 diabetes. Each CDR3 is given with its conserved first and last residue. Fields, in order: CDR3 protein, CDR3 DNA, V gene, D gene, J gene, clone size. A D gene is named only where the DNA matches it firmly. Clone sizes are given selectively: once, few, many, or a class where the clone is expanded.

CDR3 protein: CASRFQGTQPQHF; CDR3 DNA: TGTGCCAGCAGATTTCAGGGAACCCAGCCCCAGCATTTT; V gene: TRBV2; D gene: NA; J gene: TRBJ1-5; clone size: NA
CDR3 protein: CASSLGEPGGGYGYTF; CDR3 DNA: TGTGCCAGCAGCTTAGGGGAACCCGGGGGTGGATATGGCTACACCTTC; V gene: TRBV7-9; D gene: NA; J gene: TRBJ1-2; clone size: NA
CDR3 protein: CASTRGFQETQYF; CDR3 DNA: TGCGCCAGCACTAGGGGGTTCCAAGAGACCCAGTACTTC; V gene: TRBV5-1; D gene: NA; J gene: TRBJ2-5; clone size: NA
CDR3 protein: CASSLLTGVNTEAFF; CDR3 DNA: TGTGCCAGCAGCTTACTGACAGGGGTGAACACTGAAGCTTTCTTT; V gene: TRBV7-9; D gene: TRBD1; J gene: TRBJ1-1; clone size: few
CDR3 protein: CASGVVFF; CDR3 DNA: TGTGCCAGCGGAGTGGTTTTCTTT; V gene: TRBV28; D gene: NA; J gene: TRBJ1-1; clone size: few
CDR3 protein: CASSQVTVPRSSYNEQFF; CDR3 DNA: TGCGCCAGCAGCCAAGTAACCGTCCCCAGGTCCTCCTACAATGAGCAGTTCTTC; V gene: TRBV4-1; D gene: NA; J gene: TRBJ2-1; clone size: few
CDR3 protein: CAISETGTPLDEQYF; CDR3 DNA: TGTGCCATCAGTGAGACTGGGACTCCATTGGACGAGCAGTACTTC; V gene: TRBV10-3; D gene: NA; J gene: TRBJ2-7; clone size: NA
CDR3 protein: CASRGTGSGTDTQYF; CDR3 DNA: TGTGCCAGCAGAGGGACAGGGTCGGGCACAGATACGCAGTATTTT; V gene: TRBV2; D gene: TRBD1; J gene: TRBJ2-3; clone size: NA
CDR3 protein: CASTPRWGLGNTIYF; CDR3 DNA: TGTGCCAGTACCCCACGTTGGGGGCTTGGAAACACCATATATTTT; V gene: TRBV19; D gene: NA; J gene: TRBJ1-3; clone size: NA
CDR3 protein: CAIEDLNTEAFF; CDR3 DNA: TGTGCCATTGAAGACTTGAACACTGAAGCTTTCTTT; V gene: TRBV7-9; D gene: NA; J gene: TRBJ1-1; clone size: NA
CDR3 protein: CASSEYGTSNTGELFF; CDR3 DNA: TGTGCCAGCAGTGAATACGGGACTTCGAACACCGGGGAGCTGTTTTTT; V gene: TRBV25-1; D gene: NA; J gene: TRBJ2-2; clone size: NA
CDR3 protein: CAWSVLAGGYTF; CDR3 DNA: TGTGCCTGGAGTGTACTGGCGGGCGGCTACACCTTC; V gene: TRBV30; D gene: NA; J gene: TRBJ1-2; clone size: NA
CDR3 protein: CASSPFLETYNEQFF; CDR3 DNA: TGTGCCAGCTCACCTTTCCTAGAAACATACAATGAGCAGTTCTTC; V gene: TRBV18; D gene: NA; J gene: TRBJ2-1; clone size: NA
CDR3 protein: CASSIETGPNYGYTF; CDR3 DNA: TGTGCCAGTAGTATCGAGACAGGACCAAACTATGGCTACACCTTC; V gene: TRBV19; D gene: NA; J gene: TRBJ1-2; clone size: NA
CDR3 protein: CASSPTSEQETQYF; CDR3 DNA: TGTGCCAGCTCACCAACTAGCGAACAAGAGACCCAGTACTTC; V gene: TRBV18; D gene: TRBD2; J gene: TRBJ2-5; clone size: NA
CDR3 protein: CAWNGDFTYNEQFF; CDR3 DNA: TGTGCCTGGAATGGAGACTTCACGTACAATGAGCAGTTCTTC; V gene: TRBV30; D gene: NA; J gene: TRBJ2-1; clone size: once
CDR3 protein: CASSSAGTSGSADTQYF; CDR3 DNA: TGTGCCAGTAGTTCTGCGGGGACTAGCGGGAGTGCAGATACGCAGTATTTT; V gene: TRBV19; D gene: TRBD2; J gene: TRBJ2-3; clone size: few